These 23 T cell receptor beta chains originate from one sample sequenced in a study of cytomegalovirus exposure and HLA in healthy donors. The PCR contained 60 Vbeta and 13 Jbeta primers. Libraries were prepared by immunoSEQ multiplex PCR; TCRdb keeps only in-frame clonotypes and omits some of them. The data contain about 200,000 clones, 81% of them singletons. The material sequenced was PBMCs. Receptors originate from a man between 18 and 29 years old in good health and CMV-seronegative.

V gene TRBV11-2 combines with J gene TRBJ2-7; tentatively, D is TRBD1 (6 bases). The V gene's germline CDR1 is SGHAT and CDR2 FQNNGV. Trimming took off 5 bases at V and 1 base at J, with 15 bases between the two ends. The CDR3 is 15 residues long. The CDR3 spells CASSHLRGQSYEQYF. CDR3 DNA: TGTGCCAGCAGCCACCTTCGGGGACAATCCTACGAGCAGTACTTC.

This chain connects TRBV28 to TRBJ2-3; weak D call: TRBD1 (6 bases). The germline V gene has CDR1 MDHEN and CDR2 SYDVKM. V dropped 0 bases and J dropped 9 bases, with 7 bases sitting between them. The CDR3 spans 12 residues. CDR3 DNA sequence: TGTGCCAGCAGTTTATGGAGGGGGACGCAGTATTTT. This sequence encodes CASSLWRGTQYF. The entire variable domain, with the rest obtained from reference TRBV28 and TRBJ2-3, is as follows: DVKVTQSSRYLVKRTGEKVFLECVQDMDHENMFWYRQDPGLGLRLIYFSYDVKMKEKGDIPEGYSVSREKKERFSLILESASTNQTSMYLCASSLWRGTQYFGPGTRLTVL.

CDR3 sequence (DNA): TGTGCCAGCAGTTTATCAGGGCGAGGCCTATCCTTCACCGGGGAGCTGTTTTTT. It encodes CASSLSGRGLSFTGELFF. This chain connects TRBV28 to TRBJ2-2; D possibly corresponds to TRBD1 (5 bases). The CDR3 contains 18 residues. Germline V lookup: CDR1 MDHEN, CDR2 SYDVKM. V was shortened by 1 base and J by 4 bases, with 19 bases between the two germline ends. Using reference TRBV28 and TRBJ2-2 for the parts outside the CDR3, the full variable domain is DVKVTQSSRYLVKRTGEKVFLECVQDMDHENMFWYRQDPGLGLRLIYFSYDVKMKEKGDIPEGYSVSREKKERFSLILESASTNQTSMYLCASSLSGRGLSFTGELFFGEGSRLTVL.

The chain uses TRBV11-3 and TRBJ1-1, with a weak D call TRBD1 (5 bases). The CDR3 contains 13 residues. V shed 3 bases and J shed 3 bases, with 8 bases lying between them. Germline lookup yields CDR1 SGHNT and CDR2 YENEEA. The CDR3: CASSFDRDTEAFF. CDR3 in DNA: TGTGCCAGCAGCTTCGACAGAGACACTGAAGCTTTCTTT.

The V gene is TRBV10-3, the J gene TRBJ2-2, with 7 positions matching TRBD2. Germline CDR1 reads ENHRY; CDR2 reads SYGVKD. This CDR3 comprises 14 residues. The V and J ends lost 7 bases and 5 bases, in that order; junction bases with no gene match: 7. The CDR3 coding sequence is TGTGCCATCACCGGGCGGGAGATTACCGGGGAGCTGTTTTTT. Translation: CAITGREITGELFF.

This chain connects TRBV27 to TRBJ1-1; TRBD1 might be the D (5 bases). There are 14 residues in the CDR3. CDR1 MNHEY and CDR2 SMNVEV come from the germline V gene (reference sequence). V dropped 7 bases and J dropped 1 base, with 13 bases sitting between them. The CDR3 DNA reads TGTGCCAGCAACGTAGGGAGGGGGAACACTGAAGCTTTCTTT. It is translated as CASNVGRGNTEAFF.

The chain has TRBV15 and TRBJ1-1, with 7 bases fitting TRBD1. This CDR3 has 14 residues. Germline V lookup: CDR1 LNHNV, CDR2 YYDKDF (reference sequence). Unmatched junction bases numbered 5, after V lost 2 bases and J lost 5 bases. The CDR3 sequence: CATSRTQGLTEAFF. The CDR3 region has the DNA TGTGCCACCAGCAGAACACAGGGGTTAACTGAAGCTTTCTTT.

In its sample, this clone was seen a few times. The chain couples TRBV6-5 to TRBJ1-1; maybe TRBD1 (5 bases). The length of the CDR3 is 15 residues. The V and J ends lost 0 bases and 2 bases respectively, with 10 bases between them. Germline CDR1 is MNHEY and CDR2 is SVGAGI. CDR3 residues: CASSYSTGFNTEAFF. For the CDR3, the DNA is TGTGCCAGCAGTTACTCCACAGGTTTCAACACTGAAGCTTTCTTT.

Here the CDR3 DNA reads TGCGCCAGCAGCCAAGATCTAACCTCCACAGATACGCAGTATTTT. Its translation: CASSQDLTSTDTQYF. The chain recombines TRBV4-3 with TRBJ2-3, with D unresolved. Germline V gene data show CDR1 as LGHNA and CDR2 as YSLEER. This CDR3 has 15 amino acids. V dropped 0 bases and J dropped 2 bases, with 9 bases sitting between them.

The chain recombines TRBV2 with TRBJ2-3, with D possibly being TRBD1 (6 bases). This CDR3 is 11 amino acids long. V was trimmed by 8 bases and J by 5 bases, leaving 8 bases between them. Germline V gives CDR1 SNHLY, CDR2 FYNNEI. The CDR3 DNA reads as TGTGCCAGCGACAGGAGAGATACGCAGTATTTT. Protein sequence: CASDRRDTQYF. Combining the CDR3 with reference TRBV2 and TRBJ2-3 gives the whole variable domain EPEVTQTPSHQVTQMGQEVILRCVPISNHLYFYWYRQILGQKVEFLVSFYNNEISEKSEIFDDQFSVERPDGSNFTLKIRSTKLEDSAMYFCASDRRDTQYFGPGTRLTVL.

Comment on this clone: Sequence at one end of the junction differs from germline and may be a read error. The genes are TRBV19 and TRBJ2-4; D call uncertain. Germline V CDR1 and CDR2: LNHDA, SQIVND (reference sequence). This CDR3 has 15 amino acids. The CDR3 reads CASSNARHSWDIQYF. In nucleotides, the CDR3 is TGTGCAAGTAGTAATGCCAGGCACAGCTGGGACATTCAGTACTTC.

In DNA, the CDR3 is TGTGCCAGCAGTGAGTTCGTAGCAGATACGCAGTATTTT. Translation gives CASSEFVADTQYF. V gene TRBV25-1 combines with J gene TRBJ2-3, with D unresolved. V was shortened by 3 bases and J by 4 bases, with 8 bases between the two germline ends. The CDR3 sequence is 13 residues long. Germline CDR1 is MGHDK and CDR2 is SYGVNS.

The chain couples TRBV10-1 to TRBJ1-3, with unresolved D. Between the trimmed V and J ends, which lost 3 bases and 7 bases, there was a span of 7 bases. Germline V gives CDR1 WNHNN, CDR2 SYGVQD (reference sequence). This CDR3 has 12 residues. CDR3 region: CASSDWENTIYF. Here the CDR3 DNA reads TGCGCCAGCAGTGATTGGGAGAACACCATATATTTT.

The rearrangement joins TRBV4-3 to TRBJ2-7; D remains unclear. The ends were cut back, 0 bases at V and 4 bases at J, with 16 bases in the middle. The CDR3 loop spans 16 amino acids. Germline CDR1 reads LGHNA; CDR2 reads YSLEER. CDR3 in amino acids: CASSQDYGSRYYEQYF. The CDR3 region has the DNA TGCGCCAGCAGCCAAGATTACGGTAGCCGATATTACGAGCAGTACTTC.

The rearrangement uses TRBV6-1 and TRBJ2-7; no reliable D call. CDR1 and CDR2 (germline): MNHNS, SASEGT. CDR3 length: 11 amino acids. Trimming cost V 5 bases and J 5 bases, with 7 bases left between them. CDR3 DNA sequence: TGTGCCAGCAGTTCCTACCACGAGCAGTACTTC. Amino acid sequence: CASSSYHEQYF.

The rearrangement links TRBV10-2 to TRBJ2-5; TRBD1 agrees at 7 bases. The J segment lost 0 bases and the V segment lost 8 bases, leaving 9 bases of the junction unmatched. The CDR3 spans 15 residues. Germline lookup yields CDR1 WSHSY and CDR2 SAAADI. The CDR3 DNA follows: TGCGCCAGCGGACAGGCGCTCAGGTACCAAGAGACCCAGTACTTC. Translated: CASGQALRYQETQYF.

The chain couples TRBV2 to TRBJ1-1; tentative D call: TRBD1 (5 bases). In germline, CDR1 is SNHLY, CDR2 FYNNEI. Trimming stripped 2 bases from V and 3 bases from J, with 10 bases between. The CDR3 length is 14 residues. The CDR3 protein is CASSERGTDTEAFF. For the CDR3, the DNA is TGTGCCAGCAGTGAAAGGGGCACAGACACTGAAGCTTTCTTT.

The rearrangement links TRBV29-1 to TRBJ2-7; 7 bases fit TRBD1. J gave up 2 bases and V 4 bases, and 11 bases lay outside the gene matches. The CDR3 loop spans 15 amino acids. Per the germline V gene, CDR1 is SQVTM and CDR2 is ANQGSEA. The CDR3 DNA reads as TGCAGCGTTGCTAGAGTGGACAGGCTCACCTACGAGCAGTACTTC. It translates to CSVARVDRLTYEQYF.

The CDR3 DNA follows: TGTGCCAGCAGTGAATATCGGGGGTTCGGCGGGGAGCTGTTTTTT. Residues: CASSEYRGFGGELFF. This chain links TRBV2 with TRBJ2-2; D may be TRBD2 (6 bases). This CDR3 is built from 15 residues. In germline, CDR1 is SNHLY, CDR2 FYNNEI. The ends were cut back, 2 bases at V and 7 bases at J, with 14 bases in the middle.

CDR3 nucleotides: TGCGCCAGCAGCTTGGCCAGGGTCTTCGGGAGAGAGACCCAGTACTTC. Its protein is CASSLARVFGRETQYF. The chain employs TRBV5-1 and TRBJ2-5, with D perhaps TRBD2 (6 bases). V shed 0 bases and J shed 4 bases, with 16 bases lying between them. This CDR3 is built from 16 residues. CDR1 is SGHRS and CDR2 is YFSETQ in the germline V gene.

The rearrangement uses TRBV29-1 and TRBJ2-5; D might be TRBD1 (6 bases). The DNA end is more similar to TRBJ2-7, so the J call may be wrong. The CDR3 has 15 residues. The germline CDR1 and CDR2 sequences are SQVTM and ANQGSEA. The CDR3: CSVTQDSFSSYEQYF. The DNA for the CDR3 is TGCAGCGTTACCCAGGACAGCTTCAGCTCCTACGAGCAGTACTTC.

This clone turned up a few times. The chain employs TRBV27 and TRBJ2-7; TRBD2 matches at 12 bases. Trimming at V came to 4 bases and at J to 3 bases, leaving 7 bases not matched to a gene. The length of the CDR3 is 16 residues. CDR1 MNHEY and CDR2 SMNVEV come from the germline V gene (reference sequence). CDR3 sequence: CASSSQLAGGVYEQYF. DNA for the CDR3: TGTGCCAGCAGTTCGCAGCTAGCGGGAGGGGTCTACGAGCAGTACTTC.

The chain employs TRBV27 and TRBJ2-7; 9 positions agree with TRBD1. Germline CDR1 MNHEY, CDR2 SMNVEV (reference sequence). CDR3 length: 15 amino acids. V shed 6 bases, J shed 0 bases, and the junction held 6 bases outside the gene matches. The CDR3 DNA is TGTGCCAGCAGACTACAGGGGGCGGGCTCCTACGAGCAGTACTTC. It yields the protein CASRLQGAGSYEQYF.